This passage covers 24 T cell receptor beta chains from one sample sequenced in a study of regulatory T cells in long-lasting Graves disease. Through Arm-PCR of CDR3 regions and iRepertoire HTBI primers, TCR beta libraries were built. TCRdb ran MiXCR on the multiplex PCR reads and lists one entry per CDR3 protein. The repertoire has more than 350,000 distinct CDR3 sequences, 21% of them found once; the top ten carry around an eighth. Time point given: persistent/refractory GD, antithyroid drugs over 5 years with positive TRAb. PBMCs provided the RNA from which the TCR library was made. Sequenced here: peripheral blood mononuclear cells (PBMCs), sampled when the disease was refractory, from a patient treated with antithyroid drugs. The receptors come from a female donor with Graves disease.

This clonotype was counted at least ten times. For the CDR3, the DNA is TGTGCCAGCAGTCTAGGGACAGGGGGCGCGGAGACCCAGTACTTC. Its protein is CASSLGTGGAETQYF. This sequence joins TRBV11-2 and TRBJ2-5; 12 bases are a match to TRBD1. Germline loops: CDR1 SGHAT, CDR2 FQNNGV. The CDR3 contains 15 residues. Trimming at V came to 6 bases and at J to 5 bases, leaving 7 bases not matched to a gene.

This clonotype has just a few counts. This rearrangement joins TRBV30 to TRBJ1-2; the D gene is possibly TRBD1 (6 bases). Germline V CDR1 and CDR2: GTSNPN, SVGIG (reference sequence). The CDR3 length is 16 residues. Deletions cut 1 base from V and 1 base from J, with 16 bases between. The CDR3 DNA follows: TGTGCCTGGAGTGCGGCCGGAGGGGGTGTTAACTATGGCTACACCTTC. Its translation: CAWSAAGGGVNYGYTF.

This clonotype was observed a few times. With a much larger clone just one base away, this may be a read error. Because it lacks the conserved phenylalanine or tryptophan at the end, this CDR3 is likely a read error. DNA for the CDR3: TGTGCCAGCAGGGGGGGACTAGCGACCGAGCAGTACCTC. This sequence encodes CASRGGLATEQYL. V gene TRBV28 combines with J gene TRBJ2-7; 10 bases fit TRBD2. V trimming: 6 bases; J trimming: 6 bases; junction bases outside the gene matches: 5. The CDR3 length is 13 residues. Germline CDR1 is MDHEN and CDR2 is SYDVKM.

This clonotype was found once. With only one base between it and a far larger clone, this is likely a read error. The conserved final phenylalanine or tryptophan is absent from the CDR3, which likely points to a read error. J is TRBJ1-1 and V is TRBV2, with a tentative D call TRBD1 (5 bases). The CDR3 is 14 amino acids. Germline lookup yields CDR1 SNHLY and CDR2 FYNNEI. Trimming stripped 5 bases from V and 2 bases from J, with 12 bases between. The CDR3 sequence: CASSPQGTNTEAFS. CDR3 in DNA: TGTGCCAGCAGTCCCCAGGGAACTAACACTGAAGCTTTCTCT.

This clonotype was detected ten times or more. The rearrangement links TRBV28 to TRBJ2-5, with D tentatively TRBD1 (5 bases). CDR3 size: 13 residues. Trimming stripped 4 bases from V and 3 bases from J, with 9 bases between. Germline lookup yields CDR1 MDHEN and CDR2 SYDVKM. CDR3 region: CASSYHRKETQYF. The CDR3 coding sequence is TGTGCCAGCAGTTACCACAGGAAAGAGACCCAGTACTTC.

This clonotype occurred many times. The CDR3 spells CASSPRQNTGELFF. In DNA, the CDR3 is TGTGCCAGCAGTCCGAGACAGAACACCGGGGAGCTGTTTTTT. The chain combines TRBV12-3 or TRBV12-4 with TRBJ2-2; D unresolved. The CDR3 has 14 amino acids. Between the trimmed V and J ends, which lost 5 bases and 1 base, there was a span of 8 bases.

This clonotype has just a few counts. The V call is TRBV7-8, the J call TRBJ1-3; TRBD1 might be the D (5 bases). Trimming took off 5 bases at V and 0 bases at J, with 17 bases between the two ends. CDR1 and CDR2 from the germline V gene are SGHVS and FQNEAQ. The CDR3 covers 17 residues. DNA for the CDR3: TGTGCCAGCAGCGCGCGGGGGGTGGGGGGCTCTGGAAACACCATATATTTT. Protein product: CASSARGVGGSGNTIYF.

This clonotype was detected many times. CDR3 bases: TGTGCCACCCGGGACGGTAACTATGGCTACACCTTC. It codes for CATRDGNYGYTF. V usage is TRBV12-3 or TRBV12-4 and J usage is TRBJ1-2; a weak D match, TRBD1 (5 bases). V was shortened by 10 bases and J by 1 base, with 10 bases between the two germline ends. The CDR3 spans 12 residues.

The chain uses TRBV5-1 and TRBJ1-5; the D gene is possibly TRBD1 (5 bases). Trimming removed 2 bases from V and 5 bases from J, with 11 bases in between. The CDR3 extends over 14 amino acids. CDR1 is SGHRS, CDR2 YFSETQ, per germline. In DNA form, the CDR3 reads TGCGCCAGCAGCTTATGGGGCGATGATCAGCCCCAGCATTTT. This sequence encodes CASSLWGDDQPQHF. Based on the CDR3 plus reference TRBV5-1 and TRBJ1-5, the full variable domain is KAGVTQTPRYLIKTRGQQVTLSCSPISGHRSVSWYQQTPGQGLQFLFEYFSETQRNKGNFPGRFSGRQFSNSRSEMNVSTLELGDSALYLCASSLWGDDQPQHFGDGTRLSIL.

This clonotype was found a few times. Written as DNA, the CDR3 is TGCGCCAGCAGCCAAGGGGCTAGCGGGGGATCCTACGAGCAGTACTTC. This encodes CASSQGASGGSYEQYF. The genes are TRBV4-1 and TRBJ2-7; 10 positions agree with TRBD2. This CDR3 region has 16 residues. CDR1 and CDR2 (germline): MGHRA, YSYEKL. J lost 1 base, V lost 1 base, and 4 bases had no gene match.

This clonotype has more than one count but fewer than ten. The genes are TRBV7-9 and TRBJ2-3, with 9 bases matching TRBD2. Germline loops: CDR1 SEHNR, CDR2 FQNEAQ (reference sequence). Losses at the gene ends were 5 bases for V and 6 bases for J; bases not matched to a gene: 12. The CDR3 runs 16 residues. The CDR3 DNA is TGTGCCAGCAGCCCTCATGCGGGAGGGCCAACGGATACGCAGTATTTT. It is translated as CASSPHAGGPTDTQYF. The complete variable domain, with remaining parts taken from reference TRBV7-9 and TRBJ2-3, reads DTGVSQNPRHKITKRGQNVTFRCDPISEHNRLYWYRQTLGQGPEFLTYFQNEAQLEKSRLLSDRFSAERPKGSFSTLEIQRTEQGDSAMYLCASSPHAGGPTDTQYFGPGTRLTVL.

This clonotype was seen at least ten times. The CDR3 DNA is TGTGCCAGCAGCGAAAAGACTAGCGGGTGGGGGCAAGAGACCCAGTACTTC. This encodes CASSEKTSGWGQETQYF. J is TRBJ2-5 and V is TRBV2; 10 positions match TRBD2. Germline trimming cut 6 bases from V and 2 bases from J; bases unmatched to any gene: 12. The CDR3 length is 17 residues. Germline lookup yields CDR1 SNHLY and CDR2 FYNNEI.

This clonotype was counted ten times or more. The rearrangement links TRBV20-1 to TRBJ1-1, with D unresolved. Germline CDR1 DFQATT, CDR2 SNEGSKA (reference sequence). The CDR3 extends over 15 amino acids. V was clipped by 6 bases and J by 1 base, with 18 bases between them. The CDR3 here is CSADTVVVTNTEAFF. CDR3 nucleotides: TGCAGTGCCGATACAGTTGTGGTGACGAACACTGAAGCTTTCTTT.

The chain's CDR3 is CASSATLPSYGYTF. The CDR3, as DNA: TGCGCCAGCAGCGCGACTCTACCATCCTATGGCTACACCTTC. The chain is built from TRBV5-1 and TRBJ1-2; D is uncertain. The germline gives CDR1 SGHRS, CDR2 YFSETQ. The CDR3 extends over 14 amino acids. Trimming removed 4 bases at V and 4 bases at J, with 14 bases between.

This clonotype was counted many times. This rearrangement joins TRBV29-1 to TRBJ1-2; weak D call: TRBD1 (6 bases). The CDR3 has 14 residues. V was clipped by 1 base and J by 7 bases, with 16 bases between them. The germline CDR1 and CDR2 sequences are SQVTM and ANQGSEA. The chain's CDR3 is CSVEALGGRLGYTF. Here the CDR3 DNA reads TGCAGCGTTGAAGCCCTCGGGGGCCGGCTTGGCTACACCTTC.

This clonotype was detected a few times. The CDR3 DNA follows: TGTGCCAGCAGCCAAAGGGGGCGGGTCCAAGAGACCCAGTACTTC. Translating gives CASSQRGRVQETQYF. The rearrangement joins TRBV3-1 to TRBJ2-5, with TRBD1 identical over 7 bases. This CDR3 spans 15 amino acids. The germline V gene encodes CDR1 LGHDT and CDR2 YNNKEL (reference sequence). Unmatched junction bases numbered 4, after V lost 2 bases and J lost 1 base.

This clonotype was counted between two and nine times. The V gene is TRBV19, the J gene TRBJ2-7; D remains unclear. Trimming shortened V by 7 bases and J by 1 base, and 20 bases separated the two germline ends. CDR1 and CDR2 (germline): LNHDA, SQIVND (reference sequence). This CDR3 is built from 16 residues. CDR3 amino acids: CASTKDPPHSSYEQYF. The CDR3 region has the DNA TGTGCCAGTACCAAGGACCCACCTCATAGTTCCTACGAGCAGTACTTC.

This clonotype occurred a few times. This rearrangement joins TRBV20-1 to TRBJ2-7, with D uncertain. Germline-derived CDR1 and CDR2 are DFQATT and SNEGSKA (reference sequence). V lost 1 base to trimming and J lost 4 bases, with 8 bases between them. The CDR3 is made up of 12 amino acids. CDR3 sequence: CSARGTWYEQYF. The CDR3 DNA sequence: TGCAGTGCTAGAGGGACCTGGTACGAGCAGTACTTC.

V gene TRBV15 combines with J gene TRBJ2-7; 9 bases fit TRBD1. This CDR3 comprises 16 residues. V gave up 2 bases and J gave up 6 bases; unmatched junction bases: 11. Germline V CDR1 and CDR2: LNHNV, YYDKDF (reference sequence). The CDR3 sequence is CATSRTGTGLFGEQYF. The CDR3 DNA reads TGTGCCACCAGCAGAACCGGGACAGGGCTTTTTGGCGAGCAGTACTTC.

This clonotype was recorded at least ten times. The rearrangement joins TRBV2 to TRBJ2-5; 10 bases align to TRBD2. The germline CDR1 and CDR2 sequences are SNHLY and FYNNEI. Unmatched junction bases numbered 8, after V lost 2 bases and J lost 5 bases. The CDR3 consists of 16 residues. CDR3 sequence reads: CASSEQLAGYWETQYF. The CDR3, as DNA: TGTGCCAGCAGTGAACAACTAGCGGGGTATTGGGAGACCCAGTACTTC.

The V call is TRBV19, the J call TRBJ1-5; no definite D call. This CDR3 has 19 amino acids. V lost 6 bases to trimming and J lost 0 bases, with 24 bases between them. The germline CDR1 and CDR2 sequences are LNHDA and SQIVND (reference sequence). CDR3 DNA sequence: TGTGCCAGTAGCCTAGGGTTTAGAACGCTAGTAGATAGCAATCAGCCCCAGCATTTT. It specifies CASSLGFRTLVDSNQPQHF. The whole variable domain, filled in from reference TRBV19 and TRBJ1-5, reads DGGITQSPKYLFRKEGQNVTLSCEQNLNHDAMYWYRQDPGQGLRLIYYSQIVNDFQKGDIAEGYSVSREKKESFPLTVTSAQKNPTAFYLCASSLGFRTLVDSNQPQHFGDGTRLSIL.

The table lists this clonotype with many counts. This chain connects TRBV6-2 or TRBV6-3 to TRBJ2-2; TRBD2 is a possible D gene (6 bases). The germline CDR1 and CDR2 sequences are MNHEY and SVGEGT. The V end was cut by 5 bases, the J end by 4 bases, with 14 bases between. This CDR3 is built from 15 residues. CDR3: CASSLRAGLTGELFF. The DNA for the CDR3 is TGTGCCAGCAGTCTCCGAGCGGGTCTCACCGGGGAGCTGTTTTTT.

The rearrangement joins TRBV18 to TRBJ2-7; D uncertain. Trimming stripped 3 bases from V and 3 bases from J, with 15 bases between. The CDR3 runs to 15 residues. Germline CDR1 reads KGHSH; CDR2 reads LQKENI. The CDR3 is CASSPLAIRNYEQYF. The CDR3 DNA follows: TGTGCCAGCTCACCCCTGGCGATAAGGAACTACGAGCAGTACTTC.

As for this clonotype: The likely explanation is a read error, given a far larger clone one base away. The CDR3 sequence: CASSLGTGDNQPQHF. DNA of the CDR3: TGTGCCAGCAGCTTAGGGACAGGGGACAATCAGCCCCAGCATTTT. V usage is TRBV7-9 and J usage is TRBJ1-5; 9 bases match TRBD1. The CDR3 spans 15 residues. Germline CDR1 reads SEHNR; CDR2 reads FQNEAQ (reference sequence). V lost 1 base to trimming and J lost 3 bases; unmatched junction nucleotides: 1.